This T cell receptor beta chain emerged from a study of blood T cells in healthy people across ages. With respect to this clonotype: Its antigen is unknown.

Primers used in a second PCR of roughly 6 to 11 cycles were a sample-barcoded 5' primer and a J-beta primer mix. Every sample produced at least 2.5 million CDR3-containing paired-end reads. TCRdb processed the 5' RACE reads anew with MiXCR; each CDR3 protein has one entry. The sample contains 2 million or so distinct CDR3 sequences, just under 50% of which appear only once. The study, taken as a whole, reports: Correlation between TCR beta diversity and naive T cell percentage was strong.

In germline, CDR1 is SGHRS, CDR2 YFSETQ. The CDR3 contains 12 residues. The V and J ends lost 0 bases and 9 bases respectively, with 7 bases between them. The receptor comes from a woman aged 40 to 50 in good health. The rearrangement joins TRBV5-1 to TRBJ2-1, with no clear D. Sequencing was carried out using blood. The CDR3 nucleotides are TGCGCCAGCAGCTTGGCAAGCGCTGAGCAGTTCTTC. This sequence encodes CASSLASAEQFF.